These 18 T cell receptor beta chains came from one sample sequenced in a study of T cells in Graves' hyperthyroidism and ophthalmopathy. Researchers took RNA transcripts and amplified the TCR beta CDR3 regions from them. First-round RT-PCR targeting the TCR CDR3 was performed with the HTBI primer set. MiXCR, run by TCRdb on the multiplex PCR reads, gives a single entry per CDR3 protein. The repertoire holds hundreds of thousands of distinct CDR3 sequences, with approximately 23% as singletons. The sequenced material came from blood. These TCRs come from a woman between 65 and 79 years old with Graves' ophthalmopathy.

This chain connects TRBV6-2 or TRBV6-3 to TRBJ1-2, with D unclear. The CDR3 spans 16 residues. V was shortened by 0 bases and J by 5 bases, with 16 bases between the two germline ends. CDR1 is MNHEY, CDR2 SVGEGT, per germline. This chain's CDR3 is CASSYSIQPRVYGYTF. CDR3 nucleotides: TGTGCCAGCAGTTACTCAATTCAGCCTCGAGTTTATGGCTACACCTTC.

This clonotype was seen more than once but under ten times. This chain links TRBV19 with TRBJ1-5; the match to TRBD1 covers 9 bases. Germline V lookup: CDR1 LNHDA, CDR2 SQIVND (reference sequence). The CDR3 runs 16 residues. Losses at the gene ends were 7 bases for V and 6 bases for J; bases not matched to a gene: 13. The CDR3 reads CASNSRNRGLAQPQHF. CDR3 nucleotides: TGTGCCAGTAACTCACGGAACAGGGGGCTTGCTCAGCCCCAGCATTTT. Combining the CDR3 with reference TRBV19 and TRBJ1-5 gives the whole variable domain DGGITQSPKYLFRKEGQNVTLSCEQNLNHDAMYWYRQDPGQGLRLIYYSQIVNDFQKGDIAEGYSVSREKKESFPLTVTSAQKNPTAFYLCASNSRNRGLAQPQHFGDGTRLSIL.

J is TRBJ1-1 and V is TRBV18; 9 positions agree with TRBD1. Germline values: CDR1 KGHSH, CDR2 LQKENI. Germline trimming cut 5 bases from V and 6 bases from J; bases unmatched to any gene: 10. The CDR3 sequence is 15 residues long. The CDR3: CASSSLQGAFPEAFF. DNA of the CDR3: TGTGCCAGCTCATCGTTACAGGGGGCGTTCCCTGAAGCTTTCTTT.

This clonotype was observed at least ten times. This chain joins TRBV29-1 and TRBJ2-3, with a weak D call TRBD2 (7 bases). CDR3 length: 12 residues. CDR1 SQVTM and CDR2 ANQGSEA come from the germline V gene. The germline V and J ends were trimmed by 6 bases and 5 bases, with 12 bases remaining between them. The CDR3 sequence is CSVGGAGDTQYF. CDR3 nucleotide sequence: TGCAGCGTGGGGGGGGCGGGAGATACGCAGTATTTT.

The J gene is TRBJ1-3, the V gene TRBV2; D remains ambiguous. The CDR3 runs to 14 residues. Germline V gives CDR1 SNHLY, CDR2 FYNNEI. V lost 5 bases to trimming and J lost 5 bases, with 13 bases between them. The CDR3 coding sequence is TGTGCCAGCAGTATCCCTCCAACTAGAAACACCATATATTTT. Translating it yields CASSIPPTRNTIYF.

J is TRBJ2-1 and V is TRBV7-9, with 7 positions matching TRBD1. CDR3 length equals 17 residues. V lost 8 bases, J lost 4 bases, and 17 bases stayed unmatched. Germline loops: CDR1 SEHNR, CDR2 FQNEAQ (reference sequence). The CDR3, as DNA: TGTGCCAGCTCACCACCCACCGGGACAGAGAATTACAATGAGCAGTTCTTC. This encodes CASSPPTGTENYNEQFF.

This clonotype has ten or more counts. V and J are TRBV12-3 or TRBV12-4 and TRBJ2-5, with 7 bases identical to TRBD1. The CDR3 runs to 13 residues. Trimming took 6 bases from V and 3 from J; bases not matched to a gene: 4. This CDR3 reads CASRMTGKETQYF. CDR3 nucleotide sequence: TGTGCCAGCAGGATGACAGGGAAAGAGACCCAGTACTTC.

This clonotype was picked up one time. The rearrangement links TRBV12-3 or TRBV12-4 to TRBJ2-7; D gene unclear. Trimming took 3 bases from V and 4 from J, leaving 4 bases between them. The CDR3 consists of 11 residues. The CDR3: CASSFKYEQYF. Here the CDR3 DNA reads TGTGCCAGCAGTTTTAAGTACGAGCAGTACTTC.

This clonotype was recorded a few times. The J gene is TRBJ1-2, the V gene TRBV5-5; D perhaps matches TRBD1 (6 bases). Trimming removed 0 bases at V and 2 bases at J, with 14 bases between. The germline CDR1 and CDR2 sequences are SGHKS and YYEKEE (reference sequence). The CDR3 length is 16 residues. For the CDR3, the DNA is TGTGCCAGCAGCTTGGCTTACCTCCAGGGGAACTATGGCTACACCTTC. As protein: CASSLAYLQGNYGYTF. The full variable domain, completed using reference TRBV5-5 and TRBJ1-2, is DAGVTQSPTHLIKTRGQQVTLRCSPISGHKSVSWYQQVLGQGPQFIFQYYEKEERGRGNFPDRFSARQFPNYSSELNVNALLLGDSALYLCASSLAYLQGNYGYTFGSGTRLTVV.

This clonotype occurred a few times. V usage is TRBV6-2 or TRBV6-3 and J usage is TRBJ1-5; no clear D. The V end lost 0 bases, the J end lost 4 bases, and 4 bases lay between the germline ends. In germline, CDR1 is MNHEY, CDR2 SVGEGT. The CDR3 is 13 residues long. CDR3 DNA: TGTGCCAGCAGTTACTCGACTAATCAGCCCCAGCATTTT. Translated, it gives CASSYSTNQPQHF.

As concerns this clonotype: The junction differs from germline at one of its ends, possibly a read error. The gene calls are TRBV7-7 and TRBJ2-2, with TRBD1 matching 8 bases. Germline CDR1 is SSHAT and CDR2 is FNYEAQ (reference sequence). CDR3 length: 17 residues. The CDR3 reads CASSPRTGFGSTGELFF. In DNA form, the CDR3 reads TGTGCTAGCAGCCCGCGGACAGGGTTTGGAAGCACCGGGGAGCTGTTTTTT.

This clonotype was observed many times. Written as DNA, the CDR3 is TGTGCCAGCAGTTTTACTAGTAGGTACAATGAGCAGTTCTTC. Encoded protein: CASSFTSRYNEQFF. This chain links TRBV12-3 or TRBV12-4 with TRBJ2-1, with a weak D call TRBD2 (5 bases). The CDR3 runs 14 residues. V was clipped by 3 bases and J by 4 bases, with 10 bases between them.

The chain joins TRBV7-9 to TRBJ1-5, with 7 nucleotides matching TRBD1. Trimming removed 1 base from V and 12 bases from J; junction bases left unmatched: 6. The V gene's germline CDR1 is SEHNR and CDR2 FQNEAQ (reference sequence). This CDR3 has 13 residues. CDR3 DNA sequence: TGTGCCAGCAGCTTAGATTCGGCAGGGGGCCAGCATTTT. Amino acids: CASSLDSAGGQHF.

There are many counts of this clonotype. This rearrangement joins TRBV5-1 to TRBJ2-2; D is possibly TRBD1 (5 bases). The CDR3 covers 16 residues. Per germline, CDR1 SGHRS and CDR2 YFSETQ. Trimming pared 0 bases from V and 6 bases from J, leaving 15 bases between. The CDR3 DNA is TGCGCCAGCAGCTTGGGGCAGGGAAGTGTCGCCGGGGAGCTGTTTTTT. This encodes CASSLGQGSVAGELFF.

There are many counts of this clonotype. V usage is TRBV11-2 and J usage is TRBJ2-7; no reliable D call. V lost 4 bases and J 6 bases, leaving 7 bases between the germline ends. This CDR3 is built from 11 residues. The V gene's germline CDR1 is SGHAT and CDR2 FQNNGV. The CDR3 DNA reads TGTGCCAGCAGCTCACCGGGCGAGCAGTACTTC. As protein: CASSSPGEQYF.

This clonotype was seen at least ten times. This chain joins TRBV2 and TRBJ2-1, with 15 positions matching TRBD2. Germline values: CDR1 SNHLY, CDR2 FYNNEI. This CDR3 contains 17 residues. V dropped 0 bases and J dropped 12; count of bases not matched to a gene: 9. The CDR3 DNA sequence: TGTGCCAGCAGTGAAGCGGGACTAGCGGGGGGTCGGGCATGGCAGTTCTTC. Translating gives CASSEAGLAGGRAWQFF.

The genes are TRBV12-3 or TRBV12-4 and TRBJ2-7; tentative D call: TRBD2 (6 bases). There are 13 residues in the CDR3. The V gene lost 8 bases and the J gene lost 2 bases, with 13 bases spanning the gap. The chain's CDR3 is CASRGGGAYEQYF. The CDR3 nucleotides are TGTGCCAGCCGGGGAGGTGGTGCCTACGAGCAGTACTTC.

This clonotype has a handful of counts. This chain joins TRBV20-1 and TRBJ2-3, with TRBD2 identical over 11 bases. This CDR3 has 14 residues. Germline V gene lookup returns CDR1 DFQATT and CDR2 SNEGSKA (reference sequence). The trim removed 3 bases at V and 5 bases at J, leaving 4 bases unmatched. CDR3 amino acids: CSASLAGGEDTQYF. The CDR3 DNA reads TGCAGTGCTAGCTTAGCGGGAGGGGAAGATACGCAGTATTTT.